The text below deals with one T cell receptor (beta chain). The antigen is undetermined. The data were taken from a study of blood T cells in healthy people across ages. Notes on the study in general: In the absence of known donor CMV status, changes in expanded clonotypes were possibly confounded.

Primed by a sample-barcoded 5' primer and a J-beta primer mix, a second PCR proceeded for 7 to 11 cycles. TCRdb analysed the 5' RACE reads with MiXCR anew, one entry per CDR3 protein. The sample lists approximately 1,700,000 distinct CDR3 sequences; roughly two fifths were seen once. The germline V gene encodes CDR1 SGHTA and CDR2 FQGNSA. CDR3 length: 16 residues. Trimming pared 1 base from V and 11 bases from J, leaving 23 bases between. This chain links TRBV7-2 with TRBJ1-1, with D unclear. The sequenced sample was blood. This TCR was recovered from a human donor in good health. The CDR3 sequence: CASSLGDTLRPPGAFF. CDR3 bases: TGTGCCAGCAGCTTAGGAGACACTCTTCGTCCTCCTGGGGCTTTCTTT.